This T cell receptor (beta chain) stems from a study of T and B cells in COVID-19 patients. Germline assignment: CDR1 SGHTA and CDR2 FQGNSA. V shed 6 bases and J shed 0 bases, with 13 bases lying between them. The CDR3 consists of 15 residues. BIOMED2 TRB-A/B primer pools were used in multiplex TRB PCR. A single record per CDR3 protein comes from TCRdb applying MiXCR to the multiplex PCR reads. The sample holds 20,000 to 25,000 distinct CDR3 sequences, under 30% seen once. Points on this clonotype: Its antigen is currently unknown.

Each TRB amplification used roughly 240-550 ng of genomic DNA from blood. Study-level findings and limits: Few blood samples existed from mildly ill patients during symptoms or early in severe cases. Clonality of TRB repertoires was high in active COVID-19; recovery brought above-healthy diversity and richness. In COVID-19 patients, T cell receptor beta variable and joining gene use was reportedly strongly skewed.

Sample: blood. V and J are TRBV7-2 and TRBJ2-3, with D perhaps TRBD2 (6 bases). This TCR was sampled from a human donor who had recovered from COVID-19. The DNA for the CDR3 is TGTGCCAGCAGACCGGGACTTACTAGCACAGATACGCAGTATTTT. Its translation is CASRPGLTSTDTQYF. The whole variable domain, remainder taken from reference TRBV7-2 and TRBJ2-3, is GAGVSQSPSNKVTEKGKDVELRCDPISGHTALYWYRQSLGQGLEFLIYFQGNSAPDKSGLPSDRFSAERTGGSVSTLTIQRTQQEDSAVYLCASRPGLTSTDTQYFGPGTRLTVL.